The clone carrying this T cell receptor (beta chain) occurred a few times. This record belongs to a study of CD8 T cells in Susac syndrome. CDR3 length equals 14 residues. The junction had 5 bases not matched to a gene; V was cut back by 6 bases and J by 2 bases. Germline CDR1 reads MGHRA; CDR2 reads YSYEKL. The CD8+ and CD4+ T cells were negatively isolated, with the TEMRA cells enriched by FACS. With random hexamers, about 0.5 to 1 ug RNA was reverse transcribed. The method of amplification for TCR beta CDR3 was immunoSEQ multiplex PCR, covering 54 Vbeta and 13 Jbeta. TCRdb reprocessed the immunoSEQ multiplex PCR reads with MiXCR, giving one entry per CDR3 protein. This repertoire shows more than 85,000 distinct CDR3 sequences, 95% to 98% found once; its top ten account for 0.09% to 0.1%.

The rearrangement uses TRBV4-1 and TRBJ2-7; 9 bases agree with TRBD1. The sequence came from a human donor in good health. The sample comprised CD4+ T cells from PBMCs. DNA of the CDR3: TGCGCCAGCAGTCGTCGGGACAGGGCCTACGAGCAGTACTTC. This gives the protein CASSRRDRAYEQYF.